These T cell receptor beta chains were read from a single sample in a study of Ad26.COV2.S vaccination and SARS-CoV-2 variants. TCRdb's copy holds only in-frame clones and misses some; the assay was immunoSEQ multiplex PCR. Of 380,000 or so clones listed, roughly 91% were seen once; the top ten hold around 4.5%. The sequences come from peripheral blood, collected in a trial of Ad26.COV2.S vaccine versus placebo. The receptors originated from a person aged 18 to 65 who received the Ad26.COV2.S COVID-19 vaccine or a placebo. Both conserved end residues are part of each CDR3. D genes are given only for firm matches. Size tells how often a clone was seen (once, few, many) or the class of an expanded clone, and some rows leave it out.

V gene,D gene,J gene,clone size,CDR3 protein,CDR3 DNA
TRBV3-1/TRBV3-2,NA,TRBJ1-2,once,CASSRTAYGYTF,TGTGCCAGCAGTAGGACAGCCTATGGCTACACCTTC
TRBV7-8,NA,TRBJ2-7,NA,CASSLGGGEGEQYF,TGTGCCAGCAGCTTAGGGGGCGGGGAAGGGGAGCAGTACTTC
TRBV7-8,TRBD1,TRBJ1-1,NA,CASSTQGLNTEAFF,TGTGCCAGCAGCACACAGGGGTTGAACACTGAAGCTTTCTTT
TRBV7-9,NA,TRBJ1-5,once,CASSSRGGQPQHF,TGTGCCAGCAGCTCCCGCGGGGGACAGCCCCAGCATTTT
TRBV18,TRBD1,TRBJ2-2,NA,CASSAPTGAKWVVAGELFF,TGTGCCAGCTCAGCCCCGACAGGGGCGAAGTGGGTCGTCGCCGGGGAGCTGTTTTTT
TRBV29-1,TRBD1,TRBJ2-2,NA,CSVGQGVTGELFF,TGCAGCGTTGGCCAGGGGGTCACCGGGGAGCTGTTTTTT
TRBV5-1,NA,TRBJ2-7,NA,CASKGDGAYEQYF,TGCGCCAGCAAGGGGGACGGGGCCTACGAGCAGTACTTC
TRBV11-3,NA,TRBJ1-1,NA,CASSYDLNTEAFF,TGTGCCAGCAGCTATGATCTGAACACTGAAGCTTTCTTT
TRBV6-2/TRBV6-3,TRBD1,TRBJ2-5,NA,CASSYTGTGGETQYF,TGTGCCAGCAGTTATACCGGGACAGGGGGTGAGACCCAGTACTTC
TRBV3-1/TRBV3-2,NA,TRBJ1-5,once,CASSQTPVQPQHF,TGTGCCAGCAGCCAAACACCGGTTCAGCCCCAGCATTTT
TRBV2,NA,TRBJ1-3,NA,CASGGAVSGNTIYF,TGTGCCAGCGGGGGAGCGGTCTCTGGAAACACCATATATTTT
TRBV6-5,TRBD2,TRBJ2-2,NA,CASGEGITGELFF,TGTGCCAGCGGGGAGGGGATCACCGGGGAGCTGTTTTTT
TRBV2,TRBD2,TRBJ2-7,once,CASRLAGWEQYF,TGTGCCAGTCGTCTAGCGGGATGGGAGCAGTACTTC
TRBV7-8,TRBD2,TRBJ2-7,NA,CASSLRVAGTREQYF,TGTGCCAGCAGCTTACGAGTAGCGGGGACACGGGAGCAGTACTTC
TRBV5-1,TRBD2,TRBJ2-1,NA,CASMRTSGSNEQFF,TGCGCCAGCATGAGGACTAGCGGGAGCAATGAGCAGTTCTTC
TRBV12-3/TRBV12-4,NA,TRBJ2-3,NA,CATGGPTDTQYF,TGTGCCACCGGCGGGCCCACAGATACGCAGTATTTT
TRBV6-4,NA,TRBJ2-1,NA,CASSARPGQPNNEQFF,TGTGCCAGCAGTGCCCGGCCCGGACAGCCAAACAATGAGCAGTTCTTC
TRBV5-4,NA,TRBJ1-3,NA,CASSLGGSGNTIYF,TGTGCCAGCAGCTTGGGCGGGTCTGGAAACACCATATATTTT
TRBV6-2/TRBV6-3,TRBD1,TRBJ2-6,NA,CASSYPLDRAAFSGANVLTF,TGTGCCAGCAGTTACCCCCTTGACAGGGCTGCTTTCTCTGGGGCCAACGTCCTGACTTTC
TRBV10-3,NA,TRBJ1-1,NA,CAISEGVTEAFF,TGTGCCATCAGTGAAGGGGTCACTGAAGCTTTCTTT
TRBV27,TRBD2,TRBJ2-7,NA,CASAGLALYEQYF,TGTGCCAGCGCCGGACTAGCCCTCTACGAGCAGTACTTC
TRBV5-1,TRBD2,TRBJ2-1,NA,CASSLVSGSLNEQFF,TGCGCCAGCAGCTTGGTTAGCGGGAGCCTTAATGAGCAGTTCTTC